In its sample, the clone carrying this TCR beta chain was seen a few times. Its antigen is currently unknown. This sample was included in a study of beta chain features in type 1 diabetes. The CDR3 has 15 residues. V lost 0 bases, J lost 2 bases, and 5 bases stayed unmatched. Looked up from germline, CDR1 is SGDLS and CDR2 is YYNGEE. Every bit of the isolated RNA underwent reverse transcription, so sequencing read expressed TCRB transcripts. Roughly 3.6 million reads on average were seen across naive, central memory and regulatory T cell samples. Sequencing used immunoSEQ multiplex PCR; TCRdb keeps in-frame clones, though not all of them. The sample includes around 350,000 clones, approximately 12% of them seen just once. Whole-study results and caveats: The study found that naive, central memory and Treg TCRB repertoires appeared more similar in patients than in healthy donors. For type 1 diabetes patients, VDJ junctions showed fewer insertions and more deletions.

Sequencing used naive CD4+ T cells from blood. This sequence joins TRBV9 and TRBJ2-7; 7 bases map to TRBD1. This TCR was sampled from a man in his late teens or twenties in good health. CDR3 loop: CASSVEWDSTYEQYF. The CDR3 DNA reads as TGTGCCAGCAGCGTAGAATGGGACAGCACCTACGAGCAGTACTTC.